This TCR beta chain originates from a study of shared clonotypes between healthy human individuals. The assay ran at deep level. Generated by immunoSEQ multiplex PCR, the TCRdb table keeps only in-frame clones and is missing some. The sample records approximately 2,300,000 clones, around 93% being singletons. The sample holds a few counts of this clone. Its antigen is unidentified. The CDR3 covers 14 residues. V was clipped by 3 bases and J by 1 base; unmatched bases: 3. CDR1 and CDR2 (germline): SGHRS, YFSETQ. Study-wide results and limits: Memory subsets generally showed smaller estimated richness than naive subsets did. A handful of donors shared about 4.5% of their naive CD4 clonotypes.

This TCR was recovered from a man younger than 35 in good health. Some clones in this sample may be carry-over from other donors' samples. The V and J genes are TRBV5-1 and TRBJ1-1; TRBD1 matches at 7 bases. Sequencing was done on a sample of naive CD4+ T cells from PBMCs. Subset noted: CD45RA+ positively selected. The DNA for the CDR3 is TGCGCCAGCAGCTACAGGACAGGGAACACTGAAGCTTTCTTT. Residues: CASSYRTGNTEAFF.